This T cell receptor (beta chain) was observed in a study of radiotherapy plus CTLA-4 blockade in lung cancer. Study context: Objective responses were seen in about a sixth of patients, disease control in more than 30%. Study-level results: Early blood T cell clone dynamics, with interferon-beta, were reported to best predict response.

Repertoires were generated with immunoSEQ multiplex PCR, while TCRdb's copy carries only in-frame clones and drops some. The sample carries fewer than 50,000 clones, 80% to 90% recorded once. About this clone: The antigen remains unidentified.

Germline V gives CDR1 MNHEY, CDR2 SMNVEV (reference sequence). The CDR3 is 15 residues long. The V and J ends lost 6 bases and 5 bases, in that order; junction bases with no gene match: 7. The specimen was peripheral blood, collected from a patient treated with radiotherapy plus ipilimumab. The chain uses TRBV27 and TRBJ2-1; TRBD1 aligns across 10 bases. The source is a human donor with non-small cell lung cancer whose response to radiotherapy plus ipilimumab could not be evaluated. The CDR3 DNA is TGTGCCAGCAGCCCCCGGGACAGGGGAAACAATGAGCAGTTCTTC. This translates into CASSPRDRGNNEQFF.